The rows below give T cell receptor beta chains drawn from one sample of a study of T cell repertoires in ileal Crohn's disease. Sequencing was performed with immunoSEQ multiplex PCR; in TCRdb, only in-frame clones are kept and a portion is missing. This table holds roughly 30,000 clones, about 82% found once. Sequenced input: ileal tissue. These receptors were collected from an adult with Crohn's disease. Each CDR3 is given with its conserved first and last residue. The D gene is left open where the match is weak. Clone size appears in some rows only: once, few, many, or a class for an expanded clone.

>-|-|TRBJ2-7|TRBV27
TGTGCCAGCAGTTTATCCCCTCCCTACGAGCAGTACTTC
CASSLSPPYEQYF
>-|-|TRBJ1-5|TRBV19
TGTGCCAGTAGTATAGTGAGTGGCAATCAGCCCCAGCATTTT
CASSIVSGNQPQHF
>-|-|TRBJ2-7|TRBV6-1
TGTGCCAGCTTTGATCGGGGGTCCGGGTACGAGCAGTACTTC
CASFDRGSGYEQYF
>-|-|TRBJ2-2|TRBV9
TGTGCCAGCAGCTCCCAACCGGGACTTCGAACCGGGGAGCTGTTTTTT
CASSSQPGLRTGELFF
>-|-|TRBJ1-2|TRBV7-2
TGTGCCAGCAGCTTAAATCAGGGAAACTATGGCTACACCTTC
CASSLNQGNYGYTF
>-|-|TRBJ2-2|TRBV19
TGTGCCAGTAGTGTTCGGCCCGGGATCGGGGAGCTGTTTTTT
CASSVRPGIGELFF
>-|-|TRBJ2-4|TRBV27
TGTGCCAGCAGTTTCGCAGGGCACAACATTCAGTACTTC
CASSFAGHNIQYF
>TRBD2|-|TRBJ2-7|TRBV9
TGTGCCAGCAGCCCATCGGGGGGGACCTCATCCTACGAGCAGTACTTC
CASSPSGGTSSYEQYF
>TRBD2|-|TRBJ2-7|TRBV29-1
TGCAGCGCTGGACTAGCGGGGCCTGTGGGCGAGCAGTACTTC
CSAGLAGPVGEQYF
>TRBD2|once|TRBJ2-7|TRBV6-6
TGTGCCAGCAGTTACCGGACTAGCGGCTACGAGCAGTACTTC
CASSYRTSGYEQYF
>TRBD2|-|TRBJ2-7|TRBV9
TGTGCCAGCAGCCCCCGGGAGGGGTACGAGCAGTACTTC
CASSPREGYEQYF
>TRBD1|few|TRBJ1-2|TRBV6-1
TGTGCCAGCAGGGGGACAGGGAGCTATGGCTACACCTTC
CASRGTGSYGYTF
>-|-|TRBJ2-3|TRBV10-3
TGTGCCACCAGCGGGACAGATACGCAGTATTTT
CATSGTDTQYF
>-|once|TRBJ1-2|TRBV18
TGTGCCAGCTCACCGGAGGGGAGAACGGATGGCTACACCTTC
CASSPEGRTDGYTF
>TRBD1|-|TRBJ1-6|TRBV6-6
TGTGCCAGCAGTTTAGGGGGCAATAATTCACCCCTCCACTTT
CASSLGGNNSPLHF
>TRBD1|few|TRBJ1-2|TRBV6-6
TGTGCCAGCGGAAACAGGGGTAACTATGGCTACACCTTC
CASGNRGNYGYTF
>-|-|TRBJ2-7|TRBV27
TGTGCCAGCAGTTTAGGGGCCCTGGGGCTGTACGAGCAGTACTTC
CASSLGALGLYEQYF
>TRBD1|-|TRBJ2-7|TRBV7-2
TGTGCCAGCAGCTTCGACGCCGGGACAGGGTTCGACGAGCAGTACTTC
CASSFDAGTGFDEQYF
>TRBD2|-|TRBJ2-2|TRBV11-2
TGTGCCAGCAGCTTAACAGCGGGGGGGCCGAACACCGGGGAGCTGTTTTTT
CASSLTAGGPNTGELFF
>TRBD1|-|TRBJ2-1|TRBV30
TGTGCCTGGACCGGGACAGGGGTCGTCAATGAGCAGTTCTTC
CAWTGTGVVNEQFF
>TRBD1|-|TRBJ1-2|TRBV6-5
TGTGCCAGCAGTTACCAGGGACAGGGGTCCTATGGCTACACCTTC
CASSYQGQGSYGYTF
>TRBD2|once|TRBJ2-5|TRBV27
TGTGCCAGCAGTTTCTCAGCGGGAGGCAAAGAGACCCAGTACTTC
CASSFSAGGKETQYF
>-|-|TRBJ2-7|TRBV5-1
TGCGCCAGCAGCTTGGGCCTAGCCGGGTTATACGAGCAGTACTTC
CASSLGLAGLYEQYF
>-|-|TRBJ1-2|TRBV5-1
TGCGCCAGCAGCTACGACACCTATGGCTACACCTTC
CASSYDTYGYTF
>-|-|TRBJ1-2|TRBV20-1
TGCAGTGTCTCGACAGCCTCTCAATTC
CSVSTASQF
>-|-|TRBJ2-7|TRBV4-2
TGTGCCAGCAGCCCGGGAGGGGGCCCCGATTCCTACGAGCAGTACTTC
CASSPGGGPDSYEQYF
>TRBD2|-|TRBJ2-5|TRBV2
TGTGCCAGCAGGGGACTAGCGGGGACATGGGAGACCCAGTACTTC
CASRGLAGTWETQYF
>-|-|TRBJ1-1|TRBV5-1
TGCGCCAGCAGCCCAGCGGCCGGGATGGCGGGGACTGAAGCTTTCTTT
CASSPAAGMAGTEAFF
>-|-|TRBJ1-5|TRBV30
TGTGCCTGGAGTGTGGGCAGTCCTAATCAGCCCCAGCATTTT
CAWSVGSPNQPQHF
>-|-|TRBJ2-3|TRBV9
TGTGCCAGCAGCGTAGATCATAAACAGGCGGATACGCAGTATTTT
CASSVDHKQADTQYF
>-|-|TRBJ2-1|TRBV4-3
TGCGCCAGCAGCCACTTAGGGGATGAGCAGTTCTTC
CASSHLGDEQFF
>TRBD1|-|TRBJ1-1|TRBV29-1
TGCAGCGTTGACGAGGGGGCTGCAGCTTTCTTT
CSVDEGAAAFF
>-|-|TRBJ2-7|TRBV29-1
TGCAGCGTTCTGGGTTGGCAGGCCAGCTCCTACGAGCAGTACTTC
CSVLGWQASSYEQYF
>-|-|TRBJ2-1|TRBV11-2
TGTGCCAGCAGCCCATCGGCACACCTAGTTCAGTTCTTC
CASSPSAHLVQFF
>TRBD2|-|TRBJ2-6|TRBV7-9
TGTGCCGTAGGGGAGGGCCCGAGCTCTGGGGCCAACGTCCTGACTTTC
CAVGEGPSSGANVLTF
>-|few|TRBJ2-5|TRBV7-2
TGTGCCAGCAGCTTAGCCCGGGACATTCAAGAGACCCAGTACTTC
CASSLARDIQETQYF